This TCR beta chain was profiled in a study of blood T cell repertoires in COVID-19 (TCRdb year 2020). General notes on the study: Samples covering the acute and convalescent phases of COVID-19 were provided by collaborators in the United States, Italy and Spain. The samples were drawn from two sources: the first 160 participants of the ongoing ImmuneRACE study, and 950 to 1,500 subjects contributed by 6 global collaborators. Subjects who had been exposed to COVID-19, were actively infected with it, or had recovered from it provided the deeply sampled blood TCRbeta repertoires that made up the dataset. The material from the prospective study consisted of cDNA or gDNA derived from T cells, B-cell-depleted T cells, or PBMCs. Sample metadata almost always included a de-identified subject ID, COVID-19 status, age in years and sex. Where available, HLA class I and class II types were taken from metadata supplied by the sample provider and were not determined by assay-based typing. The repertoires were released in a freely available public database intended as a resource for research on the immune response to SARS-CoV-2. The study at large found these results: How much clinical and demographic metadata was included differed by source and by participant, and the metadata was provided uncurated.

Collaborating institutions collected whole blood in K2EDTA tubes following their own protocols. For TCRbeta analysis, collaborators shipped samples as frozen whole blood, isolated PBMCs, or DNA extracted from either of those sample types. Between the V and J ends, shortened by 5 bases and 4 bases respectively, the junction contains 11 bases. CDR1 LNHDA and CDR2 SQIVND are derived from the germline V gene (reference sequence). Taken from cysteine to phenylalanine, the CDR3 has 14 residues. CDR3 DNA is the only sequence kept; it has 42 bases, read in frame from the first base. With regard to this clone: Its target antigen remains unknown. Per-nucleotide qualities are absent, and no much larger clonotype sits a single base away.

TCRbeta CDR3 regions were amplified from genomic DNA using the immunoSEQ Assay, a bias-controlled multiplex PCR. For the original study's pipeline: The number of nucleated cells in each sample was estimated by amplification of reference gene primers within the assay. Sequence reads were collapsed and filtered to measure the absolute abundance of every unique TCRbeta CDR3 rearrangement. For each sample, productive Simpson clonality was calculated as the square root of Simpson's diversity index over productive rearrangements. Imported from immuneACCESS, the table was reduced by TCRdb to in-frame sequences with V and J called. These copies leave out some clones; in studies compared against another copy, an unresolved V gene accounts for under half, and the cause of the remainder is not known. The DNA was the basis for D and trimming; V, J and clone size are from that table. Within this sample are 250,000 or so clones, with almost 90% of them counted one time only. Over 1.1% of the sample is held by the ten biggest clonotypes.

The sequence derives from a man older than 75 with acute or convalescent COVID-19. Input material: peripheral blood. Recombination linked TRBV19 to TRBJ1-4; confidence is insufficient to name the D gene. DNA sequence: TGTGCCAGTAGTTCCTCCGGGAATAATGAAAAACTGTTTTTT. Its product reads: CASSSSGNNEKLFF.